The sequence of this T cell receptor (beta chain) was determined in a study of Graves' ophthalmopathy and Graves' hyperthyroidism (dated by TCRdb to the late 2010s). Looking at the study overall: Peripheral blood was collected before any treatment was given, at the time of initial diagnosis. TCR beta repertoire signatures were used to distinguish Graves' ophthalmopathy from Graves' hyperthyroidism and to predict progression to ophthalmopathy. In total, 135 blood samples were TCR-sequenced: approximately 40 ophthalmopathy, some 75 hyperthyroidism and some 17 hyperthyroidism-to-ophthalmopathy patients. To explore V-J signatures that separate ophthalmopathy from hyperthyroidism, a discovery set of 95 to 100 patients was enrolled, consisting of under 50 with ophthalmopathy and approximately 57 with stable hyperthyroidism. An independent validation cohort was composed of 18 to 20 hyperthyroidism patients and around 16 patients who later progressed from hyperthyroidism to ophthalmopathy. In 6 or 7 hyperthyroidism patients, T-cell repertoires of thyroid tissue and blood were compared. Once sampling was done, hyperthyroidism patients were given methimazole at a starting dose of 30 mg daily, while ophthalmopathy patients were given high-dose intravenous methylprednisolone. The 90 or so discovery patients were randomly split 7:3 into training and test sets. Study-wide findings and limitations: Ophthalmopathy was separated from stable hyperthyroidism by the 13-signature model with 87.88% sensitivity and about 81% specificity in cross-validation and with 80%/75% in the test set. Most expanded thyroid clonotypes with frequency above 0.001 were also detected in blood, suggesting blood repertoires may reflect the thyroid immune response. In validation, the model predicted ophthalmopathy progression with 55% to 71% sensitivity and 72.22% specificity; 12 predicted patients were CT-confirmed with GO in a median of around 6 months. No statistical method was used to set the sample size in advance, and the investigators knew which group each participant was assigned to.

Worth noting for this clonotype: There is no known antigen for this receptor. No base-level quality is on record; no much larger clone is a single base apart.

Ophthalmopathy patients were characterized by moderately to severely active disease, a Clinical Activity Score of at least 3, a NOSPECS grade of at least 4, and a disease duration under 3 months. Patients were excluded if they had other autoimmune diseases, uncontrolled infections, pregnancy or lactation. Clinical symptoms, serum thyroxine, TRAb, thyroid ultrasound and orbital computed tomography were used for diagnosis. Ficoll-Paque density gradient centrifugation was used to isolate PBMCs from around 10 ml of fresh peripheral blood. Total RNA was extracted with Trizol reagent and quality-checked on an Agilent 2100 Bioanalyzer. As encoded in the germline V gene (reference sequence), CDR1 is GTSNPN while CDR2 is SVGIG. Counted from cysteine to phenylalanine, this CDR3 has 15 amino acids. Only the CDR3 DNA stays, 45 bases, in frame from base 1. Trimming leaves V shorter by 2 bases and J shorter by 5 bases, with the junction holding 8 bases beyond the gene matches.

TCR beta CDR3 regions were amplified from RNA transcripts for repertoire sequencing. A first-round RT-PCR used HTBI primers with the Qiagen OneStep RT-PCR kit, followed by a second-round multiplex PCR, size selection and purification. Libraries were sequenced paired-end with 100 bp reads on an Illumina HiSeq2000. As for the authors' bioinformatics: SOAPnuke was used to process the reads, removing any read that contained adapters or uncalled bases, had a mean Phred below 15, or lacked an exact match to the constant primer or identifier. High-quality paired reads were merged with COPE v1.2.5. Each unique nucleotide sequence was treated as a clonotype, and MiTCR v1.1 was used to align the clonotypes to the IMGT TRB V, D and J references. The analysis was limited to V-J combinations with a frequency above 0.0001, which together covered 98% to 99.2% of repertoires. For each V-J combination, a TCR clonal expansion and chaos score was defined as the ratio of F50 clonal expansion to chaos observed in the TCRdist matrix. Features were reduced by Welch's t-statistics and random forest to 10 to 15 V-J combinations, which fed a naive Bayes classifier. The Morisita-Horn index was used to measure how similar the thyroid and blood repertoires were. TCRdb cleaned the public reads at Q25 with fastp, built clones with MiXCR and kept in-frame beta chains. Merged by CDR3 protein, the rows form single entries marked with the most common genes and DNA. The V and J calls and clone size are TCRdb's, not the authors'. This sample lists 200,000 to 250,000 distinct CDR3 sequences; 25% to 30% were detected once. Around 9.8% of the sample belongs to the ten largest clones.

The sequence links TRBV30 to TRBJ1-5, and 8 junctional nucleotides match TRBD1. Sequenced: peripheral blood. The clonotype comes from a man in his fifties or sixties with Graves' ophthalmopathy. Donor details come from another sample of the same person, matched by shared clones. The bases are TGTGCCTGGAGTCACCCGGGACAGGAATATCAGCCCCAGCATTTT. This is translated as CAWSHPGQEYQPQHF.